This T cell receptor beta chain was observed in a study of T cells after yellow fever vaccination. In the study overall: SMART-Seq v4 Ultra Low Input handled preparation of low-cell-number fractions.

This clonotype has a handful of counts. Its antigen remains unidentified. The CDR3 totals 16 residues. Losses at the gene ends were 1 base for V and 5 bases for J; bases not matched to a gene: 4. Germline CDR1 reads SGHAT; CDR2 reads FQNNGV. Study observations and caveats: Once the booster was given, most primary-vaccination clones reappeared, at around 96% for CD4 and roughly 90% for CD8. Abundant bulk-population clonotypes could contaminate the FACS-sorted repertoires.

Template switching by 5'RACE produced TCR cDNA, adding a universal primer site and UMIs. TCRdb called the 5' RACE reads again in MiXCR, with one record for every CDR3 protein. This sample has 300,000 to 450,000 distinct CDR3 sequences; approximately 8% occur once, and the top ten carry about 16%. Source: PBMCs, taken roughly seven weeks after the first yellow fever vaccination. The rearrangement uses TRBV11-2 and TRBJ2-5; 13 nucleotides agree with TRBD2. This TCR was sampled from a man between 18 and 35 years old who received the YFV17D yellow fever vaccine. The CDR3 is CASSLGGTSGVETQYF. The CDR3 DNA is TGTGCCAGCAGCTTAGGAGGGACTAGCGGGGTGGAGACCCAGTACTTC.